This record looks at one T cell receptor (beta chain) sequence and its context. Its specificity is unknown. Germline-derived CDR1 and CDR2 are LGHNA and YSLEER. This CDR3 comprises 15 residues. V lost 0 bases to trimming and J lost 2 bases, with 8 bases between them. These data are taken from a study of cytomegalovirus exposure and HLA in healthy donors. General study points: It was approximately 150 TCR beta chains that were listed as cytomegalovirus-associated.

PCR employed 60 Vbeta and 13 Jbeta primers. TCRdb keeps only in-frame clones here, not all; method: immunoSEQ multiplex PCR. Of some 130,000 clones listed, around nine tenths are singletons. What was sequenced was PBMCs. This TCR was sampled from a woman aged 25 to 39 in good health and CMV-seronegative. The rearrangement joins TRBV4-3 to TRBJ1-3; D gene unclear. The CDR3 loop is CASSQDSGTGNTIYF. The CDR3 bases are TGCGCCAGCAGCCAAGATTCCGGGACTGGAAACACCATATATTTT.